A selection of T cell receptor beta chains follows, all from one sample in a study of cytomegalovirus exposure and HLA in healthy donors. Sequenced by immunoSEQ multiplex PCR; TCRdb stores in-frame clones only, minus some. Here the sample spans around 150,000 clones, approximately 77% being singletons. Source material: PBMCs. These receptors were obtained from a man aged 18 to 30 in good health and CMV-seronegative. Both conserved end residues are part of each CDR3. A D gene is named only where the DNA matches it firmly. Where a row states a size, it is once, few, many or the class of an expanded clone; other rows omit it.

>TRBJ1-3|TRBV28|.|.
CASIGQGSGNTIYF
TGTGCCAGCATAGGGCAGGGCTCTGGAAACACCATATATTTT
>TRBJ2-7|TRBV21-1|.|.
CARDRVPYEQYF
TGTGCCAGGGACAGGGTACCCTACGAGCAGTACTTC
>TRBJ2-7|TRBV27|.|.
CASSPPAGGSYEQYF
TGTGCCAGCAGTCCGCCGGCAGGGGGGTCCTACGAGCAGTACTTC
>TRBJ2-1|TRBV18|.|TRBD2
CASSPVAASGPNEQFF
TGTGCCAGCTCACCAGTAGCGGCTAGCGGCCCCAATGAGCAGTTCTTC
>TRBJ1-4|TRBV11-2|few|.
CASSAITGANEKLFF
TGTGCCAGCAGCGCCATTACAGGAGCTAATGAAAAACTGTTTTTT
>TRBJ2-1|TRBV29-1|.|.
CSERSSYNEQFF
TGCAGCGAAAGGAGCTCCTACAATGAGCAGTTCTTC
>TRBJ2-5|TRBV19|many|TRBD2
CASSAGLVRETQYF
TGTGCCAGTAGTGCGGGACTAGTTCGGGAGACCCAGTACTTC
>TRBJ2-7|TRBV6-5|.|TRBD2
CASSYSKTSGAYEQYF
TGTGCCAGCAGTTACTCGAAGACTAGCGGAGCCTACGAGCAGTACTTC
>TRBJ2-7|TRBV6-6|.|TRBD2
CASTLRLAGGGEQYF
TGTGCCAGCACCTTAAGACTAGCGGGAGGGGGGGAGCAGTACTTC
>TRBJ1-5|TRBV27|.|TRBD1
CASKSGTGGSGRNQPQHF
TGTGCCAGCAAGTCGGGGACAGGGGGGTCGGGACGCAATCAGCCCCAGCATTTT
>TRBJ1-2|TRBV7-9|few|.
CSSSLGGDGYTF
TGTTCCAGCAGCTTAGGGGGGGATGGCTACACCTTC
>TRBJ1-4|TRBV2|few|.
CASVGGRGTEKLFF
TGTGCCAGCGTAGGTGGGAGGGGAACTGAAAAACTGTTTTTT
>TRBJ2-1|TRBV12-5|.|.
CASGLLAGPYNEQFF
TGTGCTAGTGGTTTGCTGGCGGGTCCCTACAATGAGCAGTTCTTC
>TRBJ2-7|TRBV6-5|once|TRBD1
CASNPRTGPVEQYF
TGTGCCAGCAACCCAAGGACAGGGCCGGTCGAGCAGTACTTC
>TRBJ1-5|TRBV19|.|.
CASSIGQFSNQPQHF
TGTGCCAGTAGTATAGGACAGTTTAGCAATCAGCCCCAGCATTTT
>TRBJ2-7|TRBV19|.|.
CASRDSGVLLDEQYF
TGTGCCAGTAGAGATAGCGGAGTGTTATTGGACGAGCAGTACTTC
>TRBJ1-1|TRBV7-9|.|.
CASSLNSGGGEAFF
TGTGCCAGCAGCTTAAACTCCGGAGGTGGTGAAGCTTTCTTT
>TRBJ2-3|TRBV10-1|.|.
CASSPPGQGTDTQYF
TGCGCCAGCAGTCCCCCGGGACAAGGCACAGATACGCAGTATTTT
>TRBJ1-1|TRBV9|.|.
CASSDGGAEAFF
TGTGCCAGCAGCGACGGGGGAGCGGAAGCTTTCTTT
>TRBJ1-4|TRBV19|.|TRBD1
CASSRQGGTNEKLFF
TGTGCCAGTTCCAGACAGGGTGGAACTAATGAAAAACTGTTTTTT
>TRBJ2-2|TRBV5-4|once|TRBD2
CASSLVRGSTGELFF
TGTGCCAGCAGCTTGGTACGCGGGAGCACCGGGGAGCTGTTTTTT
>TRBJ1-5|TRBV2|.|TRBD1
CASSTTGGLLQPQHF
TGTGCCAGCAGTACGACAGGGGGCCTGCTTCAGCCCCAGCATTTT
>TRBJ2-1|TRBV15|.|TRBD2
CATSSGGEGSNNEQFF
TGTGCCACCAGCAGTGGAGGGGAGGGCTCGAACAATGAGCAGTTCTTC
>TRBJ2-5|TRBV7-9|.|TRBD2
CASSSSGRETQYF
TGTGCCAGCTCGTCTAGCGGGAGAGAGACCCAGTACTTC
>TRBJ1-5|TRBV7-2|.|.
CASATSGVTPGPQHF
TGTGCCAGCGCCACCTCAGGGGTCACCCCTGGGCCCCAGCATTTT
>TRBJ2-1|TRBV9|.|.
CASSVGGGSSYNEQFF
TGTGCCAGCAGCGTTGGGGGCGGGAGCTCCTACAATGAGCAGTTCTTC
>TRBJ2-7|TRBV5-1|.|TRBD2
CASMSGGSSYEQYF
TGCGCCAGCATGAGCGGGGGTAGCTCCTACGAGCAGTACTTC
>TRBJ2-4|TRBV10-1|.|TRBD2
CASSLAGEDIQYF
TGCGCCAGCAGTTTAGCGGGAGAGGACATTCAGTACTTC
>TRBJ2-7|TRBV7-2|.|TRBD2
CASSLDVASGSHEQYF
TGTGCCAGCAGCTTAGATGTGGCTAGCGGGAGCCACGAGCAGTACTTC
>TRBJ2-3|TRBV9|.|TRBD2
CASTLGTSGTDTQYF
TGTGCCAGCACCCTGGGGACTAGCGGCACAGATACGCAGTATTTT
>TRBJ1-1|TRBV28|.|.
CASSRGNTEAFF
TGTGCCAGCAGTAGGGGGAACACTGAAGCTTTCTTT
>TRBJ1-3|TRBV7-8|.|.
CASSLRGNAGNTIYF
TGTGCCAGCAGCTTGCGAGGGAACGCTGGAAACACCATATATTTT
>TRBJ2-1|TRBV4-3|few|.
CASSHSGHPDEQFF
TGCGCCAGCAGCCATTCGGGACACCCGGATGAGCAGTTCTTC
>TRBJ2-7|TRBV4-3|.|TRBD1
CASSQDRDRAYEQYF
TGCGCCAGCAGCCAAGATAGGGACAGGGCCTACGAGCAGTACTTC
>TRBJ2-5|TRBV7-2|.|.
CASTTQGGGETQYF
TGTGCCAGCACCACCCAGGGGGGAGGAGAGACCCAGTACTTC
>TRBJ2-2|TRBV27|.|.
CASRQGNTGELFF
TGTGCCAGCAGACAGGGGAACACCGGGGAGCTGTTTTTT
>TRBJ2-6|TRBV6-1|.|TRBD1
CASTSGQAGANVLTF
TGTGCCAGCACCTCCGGACAGGCTGGGGCCAACGTCCTGACTTTC
>TRBJ2-5|TRBV7-9|.|TRBD1
CASSIDRAGQETQYF
TGTGCCAGCAGCATTGACAGGGCCGGCCAAGAGACCCAGTACTTC
>TRBJ2-7|TRBV2|.|.
CASSEALRRGALYEQYF
TGTGCCAGCAGTGAAGCGCTTCGACGGGGGGCTCTCTACGAGCAGTACTTC
>TRBJ2-3|TRBV28|few|.
CASSSWGRGADTQYF
TGTGCCAGCAGCTCCTGGGGGAGGGGGGCAGATACGCAGTATTTT
>TRBJ1-2|TRBV29-1|.|.
CSVDPTEFYGYTF
TGCAGCGTTGACCCGACAGAGTTCTATGGCTACACCTTC
>TRBJ2-3|TRBV7-9|once|TRBD1
CSSSPGTGDTDTQYF
TGTTCCAGCAGCCCCGGGACAGGGGACACAGATACGCAGTATTTT
>TRBJ1-1|TRBV7-8|.|TRBD1
CASSPGGAGFSEAFF
TGTGCCAGCAGCCCAGGGGGCGCAGGGTTCTCTGAAGCTTTCTTT
>TRBJ1-5|TRBV18|few|.
CASSPDSPHQPQHF
TGTGCCAGCTCACCGGACAGTCCGCATCAGCCCCAGCATTTT
>TRBJ2-7|TRBV10-1|.|.
CASSELPGAYEQYF
TGCGCCAGCAGTGAGTTGCCAGGGGCATACGAGCAGTACTTC
>TRBJ1-1|TRBV4-1|once|TRBD1
CASSQDRTGGTEAFF
TGCGCCAGCAGCCAAGATAGGACAGGGGGCACTGAAGCTTTCTTT
>TRBJ1-1|TRBV5-6|.|TRBD1
CASSSWDSLPAFF
TGTGCCAGCAGCTCCTGGGACAGTCTACCAGCTTTCTTT
>TRBJ1-2|TRBV14|.|TRBD1
CASSHSGTGYYGYTF
TGTGCCAGCAGTCATTCCGGGACAGGCTACTATGGCTACACCTTC
>TRBJ2-1|TRBV5-6|.|TRBD2
CASSRLGSGRTAYNEQFF
TGTGCCAGCAGCCGTTTGGGTAGCGGGAGAACCGCGTACAATGAGCAGTTCTTC
>TRBJ2-2|TRBV5-1|few|TRBD1
CASSPGDRPNTGELFF
TGCGCCAGCAGCCCGGGGGACAGGCCGAACACCGGGGAGCTGTTTTTT
>TRBJ2-7|TRBV19|.|TRBD2
CASSRASGDLSYEQYF
TGTGCCAGTAGTAGAGCCAGCGGGGATTTATCCTACGAGCAGTACTTC
>TRBJ2-7|TRBV27|.|TRBD1
CASSLSVGTGGGYEQYF
TGTGCCAGCAGTTTATCGGTGGGGACAGGGGGCGGCTACGAGCAGTACTTC
>TRBJ1-4|TRBV15|.|TRBD1
CATSRTSAQGASGRNEKLFF
TGTGCCACCAGCAGAACGTCAGCACAGGGGGCTAGTGGGCGGAATGAAAAACTGTTTTTT